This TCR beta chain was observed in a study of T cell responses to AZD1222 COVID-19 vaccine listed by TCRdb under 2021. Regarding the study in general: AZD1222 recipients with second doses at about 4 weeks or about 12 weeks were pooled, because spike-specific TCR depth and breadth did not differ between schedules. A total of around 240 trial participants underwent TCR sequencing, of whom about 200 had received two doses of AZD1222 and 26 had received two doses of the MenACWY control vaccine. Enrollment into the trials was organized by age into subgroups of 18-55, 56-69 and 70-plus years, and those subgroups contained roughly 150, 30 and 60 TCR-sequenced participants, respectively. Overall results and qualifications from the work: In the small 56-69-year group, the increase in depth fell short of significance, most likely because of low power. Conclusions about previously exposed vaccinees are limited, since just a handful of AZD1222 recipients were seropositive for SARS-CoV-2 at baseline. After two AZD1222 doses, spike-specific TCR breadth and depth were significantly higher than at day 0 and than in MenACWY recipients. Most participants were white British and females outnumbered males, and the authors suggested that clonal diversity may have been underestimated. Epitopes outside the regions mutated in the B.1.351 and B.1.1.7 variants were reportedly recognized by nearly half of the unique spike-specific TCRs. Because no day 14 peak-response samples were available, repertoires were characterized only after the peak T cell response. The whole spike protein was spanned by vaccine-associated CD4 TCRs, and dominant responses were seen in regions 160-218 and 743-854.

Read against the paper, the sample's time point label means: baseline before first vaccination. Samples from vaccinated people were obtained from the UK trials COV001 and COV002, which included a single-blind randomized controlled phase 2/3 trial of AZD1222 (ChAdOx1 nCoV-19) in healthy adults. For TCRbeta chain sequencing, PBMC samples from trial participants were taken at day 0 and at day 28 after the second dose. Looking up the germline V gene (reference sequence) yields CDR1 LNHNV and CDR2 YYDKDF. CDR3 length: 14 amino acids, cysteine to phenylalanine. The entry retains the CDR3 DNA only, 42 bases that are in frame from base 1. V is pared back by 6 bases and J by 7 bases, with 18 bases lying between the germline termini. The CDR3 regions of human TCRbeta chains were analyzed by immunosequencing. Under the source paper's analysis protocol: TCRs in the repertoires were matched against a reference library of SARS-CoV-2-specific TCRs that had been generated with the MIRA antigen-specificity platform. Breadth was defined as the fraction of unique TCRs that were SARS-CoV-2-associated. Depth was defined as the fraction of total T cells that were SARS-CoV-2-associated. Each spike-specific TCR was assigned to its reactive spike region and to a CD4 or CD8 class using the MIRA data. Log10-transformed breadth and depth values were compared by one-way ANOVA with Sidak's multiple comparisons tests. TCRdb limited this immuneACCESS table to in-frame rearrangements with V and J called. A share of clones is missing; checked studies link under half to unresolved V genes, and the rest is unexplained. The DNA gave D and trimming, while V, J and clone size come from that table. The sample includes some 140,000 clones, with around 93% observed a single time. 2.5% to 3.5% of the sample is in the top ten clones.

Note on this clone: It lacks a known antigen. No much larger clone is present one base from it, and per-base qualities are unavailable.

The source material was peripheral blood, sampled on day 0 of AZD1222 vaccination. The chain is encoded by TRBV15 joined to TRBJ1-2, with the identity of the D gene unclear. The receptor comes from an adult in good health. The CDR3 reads CATRTSRSGPGYTF. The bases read TGTGCCACCAGGACGAGTCGGTCCGGCCCTGGCTACACCTTC.